The 16 T cell receptor beta chains reported below all come from one sample, sequenced in a study of T cells in Graves' hyperthyroidism and ophthalmopathy. TCR beta CDR3 sequences were amplified from RNA transcripts. The study used the HTBI primer set for a first-round RT-PCR of the TCR CDR3. In TCRdb, the multiplex PCR reads were re-called with MiXCR into one record per CDR3 protein. The table records around 380,000 distinct CDR3 sequences, about 13% of them present only once. The sample was blood. Source of these receptors: a man aged 30 to 45 with Graves' hyperthyroidism that later progressed to Graves' ophthalmopathy.

The table lists this clonotype with a count of one. V is TRBV2 and J is TRBJ2-5; D possibly uses TRBD1 or TRBD2 (6 bases each). Looked up from germline, CDR1 is SNHLY and CDR2 is FYNNEI. The CDR3 totals 13 residues. Deletions cut 3 bases from V and 4 bases from J, with 9 bases between. The CDR3 protein is CASSDWGAETQYF. DNA of the CDR3: TGTGCCAGCAGTGACTGGGGGGCAGAGACCCAGTACTTC.

In this sample, this clonotype turned up many times. The chain joins TRBV6-1 to TRBJ2-5, with 10 nucleotides matching TRBD1. Germline values: CDR1 MNHNS, CDR2 SASEGT. With V trimmed by 5 bases and J by 2 bases, 8 bases remained unmatched. This CDR3 spans 16 amino acids. CDR3 sequence reads: CASSYLWDRGQETQYF. CDR3 nucleotide sequence: TGTGCCAGCAGTTACCTCTGGGACAGGGGACAAGAGACCCAGTACTTC.

This clonotype was counted ten times or more. The gene calls are TRBV11-3 and TRBJ1-2; 8 bases are a match to TRBD1. J gave up 5 bases and V 5 bases, and 10 bases lay outside the gene matches. The CDR3 sequence is 15 residues long. CDR1 and CDR2 (germline): SGHNT, YENEEA. The CDR3, as DNA: TGTGCCAGCAGCCGCCGGGACAGGACCGTATATGGCTACACCTTC. It encodes CASSRRDRTVYGYTF.

This clonotype turned up a few times. The chain joins TRBV6-1 to TRBJ2-3; 16 bases are shared with TRBD2. V lost 8 bases, J lost 4 bases, and 0 bases stayed unmatched. This CDR3 spans 14 amino acids. CDR1 and CDR2 from the germline V gene are MNHNS and SASEGT. The CDR3 nucleotides are TGTGCCAGCGGGACTAGCGGGGGGGCAGATACGCAGTATTTT. It encodes CASGTSGGADTQYF.

This clonotype was seen repeatedly, ten times or more. The chain employs TRBV7-9 and TRBJ1-2; 7 bases are shared with TRBD1. The CDR3 has 15 amino acids. The trim removed 0 bases at V and 4 bases at J, leaving 5 bases unmatched. The V gene's germline CDR1 is SEHNR and CDR2 FQNEAQ (reference sequence). DNA of the CDR3: TGTGCCAGCAGCTTAGCACAGGGGCAGGGCTATGGCTACACCTTC. Protein product: CASSLAQGQGYGYTF.

This clonotype occurred many times. The chain has TRBV11-2 and TRBJ2-3, with 10 bases aligning to TRBD2. The junction had 3 bases not matched to a gene; V was cut back by 1 base and J by 2 bases. The CDR3 runs to 16 residues. The germline gives CDR1 SGHAT, CDR2 FQNNGV. The CDR3: CASSLGAGGHTDTQYF. The CDR3, as DNA: TGTGCCAGCAGCTTAGGAGCGGGGGGGCACACAGATACGCAGTATTTT.

The table lists this clonotype with a few counts. The chain links TRBV11-1 to TRBJ1-6; D is possibly TRBD1 (5 bases). V gave up 1 base and J gave up 9 bases, with 10 bases separating them. This CDR3 has 14 amino acids. Germline V gene lookup returns CDR1 SGHAT and CDR2 FQDESV (reference sequence). The CDR3 nucleotides are TGTGCCAGCAGCTTAGGGTGGGGGAGTTCACCCCTCCACTTT. Protein: CASSLGWGSSPLHF.

The J gene is TRBJ2-1, the V gene TRBV7-7; maybe TRBD1 (5 bases). The V and J ends lost 5 bases and 10 bases respectively, with 15 bases between them. Germline CDR1 reads SSHAT; CDR2 reads FNYEAQ (reference sequence). This CDR3 has 13 amino acids. The CDR3 DNA is TGTGCCAGCAGCGCCACCGGTAGGGGCGAGCAGTTCTTC. It codes for CASSATGRGEQFF.

This clonotype was observed many times. This rearrangement joins TRBV15 to TRBJ1-1, with D possibly TRBD1 on 6 matching bases. The CDR3 covers 14 residues. CDR1 and CDR2 (germline): LNHNV, YYDKDF (reference sequence). V shed 5 bases and J shed 1 base, with 11 bases lying between them. The CDR3 coding sequence is TGTGCCACCAGCCAGAGGGGGGAGAACACTGAAGCTTTCTTT. Its protein is CATSQRGENTEAFF.

This clonotype has at least ten counts. The chain employs TRBV6-2 or TRBV6-3 and TRBJ2-1; TRBD2 matches at 12 bases. Trimming at V came to 4 bases and at J to 4 bases, leaving 2 bases not matched to a gene. The CDR3 runs to 15 residues. The germline gives CDR1 MNHEY, CDR2 SVGEGT. The CDR3 is CASSLTSGGYNEQFF. In nucleotides, the CDR3 is TGTGCCAGCAGTTTGACTAGCGGGGGATACAATGAGCAGTTCTTC.

This chain connects TRBV30 to TRBJ1-6; unclear D gene. Trimming removed 4 bases at V and 7 bases at J, with 8 bases between. The CDR3 is 12 residues long. Looked up from germline, CDR1 is GTSNPN and CDR2 is SVGIG (reference sequence). CDR3 coding DNA: TGTGCCTGGACGGGGTGGAATTCACCCCTCCACTTT. Residues: CAWTGWNSPLHF.

This clonotype was observed at least ten times. The rearrangement uses TRBV2 and TRBJ1-1; D perhaps matches TRBD1 (6 bases). There are 15 residues in the CDR3. Germline CDR1 and CDR2: SNHLY and FYNNEI. Deletions cut 8 bases from V and 2 bases from J, with 18 bases between. The chain's CDR3 is CASPERGARNTEAFF. CDR3 nucleotides: TGTGCCAGCCCCGAAAGGGGGGCGCGAAACACTGAAGCTTTCTTT. Full variable domain (remainder filled in from reference TRBV2 and TRBJ1-1): EPEVTQTPSHQVTQMGQEVILRCVPISNHLYFYWYRQILGQKVEFLVSFYNNEISEKSEIFDDQFSVERPDGSNFTLKIRSTKLEDSAMYFCASPERGARNTEAFFGQGTRLTVV.

Many counts were recorded for this clonotype. The rearrangement links TRBV11-2 to TRBJ2-6, with D possibly matching TRBD1 (6 bases). Trimming pared 4 bases from V and 0 bases from J, leaving 13 bases between. Germline CDR1 SGHAT, CDR2 FQNNGV. CDR3 length: 17 amino acids. CDR3 bases: TGTGCCAGCAGCTCCCGAACCAGGGGCTCTGGGGCCAACGTCCTGACTTTC. Translated, it gives CASSSRTRGSGANVLTF. Combining the CDR3 with reference TRBV11-2 and TRBJ2-6 gives the whole variable domain EAGVAQSPRYKIIEKRQSVAFWCNPISGHATLYWYQQILGQGPKLLIQFQNNGVVDDSQLPKDRFSAERLKGVDSTLKIQPAKLEDSAVYLCASSSRTRGSGANVLTFGAGSRLTVL.

This clonotype was found a few times. The gene calls are TRBV4-1 and TRBJ2-5, with D maybe TRBD2 (6 bases). Trimming cost V 2 bases and J 2 bases, with 9 bases left between them. The CDR3 is 14 amino acids. Per germline, CDR1 MGHRA and CDR2 YSYEKL. CDR3 sequence reads: CASSQPAGQETQYF. As DNA, the CDR3 is TGCGCCAGCAGCCAACCGGCGGGGCAAGAGACCCAGTACTTC.

This clonotype appeared many times. V gene TRBV2 combines with J gene TRBJ2-7, with 9 bases fitting TRBD2. V lost 3 bases, J lost 6 bases, and 6 bases stayed unmatched. The germline V gene encodes CDR1 SNHLY and CDR2 FYNNEI. CDR3 length: 14 amino acids. CDR3 coding DNA: TGTGCCAGCAGTGAGCGAGCGGGGGGCCCCGAGCAGTACTTC. It translates to CASSERAGGPEQYF. The entire variable domain, with the rest obtained from reference TRBV2 and TRBJ2-7, is as follows: EPEVTQTPSHQVTQMGQEVILRCVPISNHLYFYWYRQILGQKVEFLVSFYNNEISEKSEIFDDQFSVERPDGSNFTLKIRSTKLEDSAMYFCASSERAGGPEQYFGPGTRLTVT.

In nucleotides, the CDR3 is TGTGCCAGCAGTGAAATCAGGATATACAATGAGCAGTTCTTC. It yields the protein CASSEIRIYNEQFF. The chain joins TRBV6-1 to TRBJ2-1; D is undetermined. The CDR3 loop spans 14 amino acids. The germline V gene has CDR1 MNHNS and CDR2 SASEGT. V lost 2 bases and J lost 4, with 9 bases in between.